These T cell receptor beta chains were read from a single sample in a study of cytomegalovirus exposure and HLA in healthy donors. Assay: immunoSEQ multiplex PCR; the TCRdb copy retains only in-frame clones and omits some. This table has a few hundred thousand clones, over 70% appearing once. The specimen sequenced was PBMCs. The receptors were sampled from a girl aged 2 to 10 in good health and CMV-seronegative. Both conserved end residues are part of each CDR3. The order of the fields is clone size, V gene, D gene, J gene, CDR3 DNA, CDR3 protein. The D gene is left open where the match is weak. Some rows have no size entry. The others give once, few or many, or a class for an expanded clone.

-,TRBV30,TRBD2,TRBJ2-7,TGTGCCTGGACGGGGGGAGGGCACGAGCAGTACTTC,CAWTGGGHEQYF
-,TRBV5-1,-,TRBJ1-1,TGCGCCAGCAGCTCGCTCGGGGGGACTGAAGCTTTCTTT,CASSSLGGTEAFF
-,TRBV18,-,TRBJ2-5,TGTGCCAGCTCACCACTCGGGTTGTGGGAGACCCAGTACTTC,CASSPLGLWETQYF
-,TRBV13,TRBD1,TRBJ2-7,TGTGCCAGCAGCTTTGGGGACAGGATTTACGAGCAGTACTTC,CASSFGDRIYEQYF
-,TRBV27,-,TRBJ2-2,TGTGCCAGCGGATTCGGGACACCATTTTCCGGGGAGCTGTTTTTT,CASGFGTPFSGELFF
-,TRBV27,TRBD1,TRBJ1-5,TGTGCCAGCAGTTTAAGCGCCAGGGGGTACGGCCAGCCCCAGCATTTT,CASSLSARGYGQPQHF
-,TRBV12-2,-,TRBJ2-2,TGTGCAAGTCGCTCGGAACAGGGGGCGTCCGGGGAGCTGTTTTTT,CASRSEQGASGELFF
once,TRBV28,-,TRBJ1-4,TGTGCCAGCAGTTTAGGGCGGGGGATACTTGAAAAACTGTTTTTT,CASSLGRGILEKLFF
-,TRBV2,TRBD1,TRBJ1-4,TGTGCCAGCAGTGGACAGGGATTTGTAAAACTGTTTTTT,CASSGQGFVKLFF
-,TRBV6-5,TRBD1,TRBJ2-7,TGTGCCAGCAGTTACTTACCGGACAGGGCCTACGAGCAGTACTTC,CASSYLPDRAYEQYF
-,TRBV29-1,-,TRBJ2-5,TGCAGCGTTGCAACAGGCGTAGAGACCCAGTACTTC,CSVATGVETQYF
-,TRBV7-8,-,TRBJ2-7,TGTGCCAGCAGCTTAGTGGGCAGGGTGATACCCTACGAGCAGTACTTC,CASSLVGRVIPYEQYF
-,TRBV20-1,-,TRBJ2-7,TGCAGTGCCAAAGGGGCAGGGGAGCAGTACTTC,CSAKGAGEQYF
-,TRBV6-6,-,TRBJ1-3,TGTGCCAGCAGTTACTCAACAAACTCTGGAAACACCATATATTTT,CASSYSTNSGNTIYF
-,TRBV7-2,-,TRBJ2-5,TGTGCCAGCAGCTTAGCGAGGAAAGAGACCCAGTACTTC,CASSLARKETQYF
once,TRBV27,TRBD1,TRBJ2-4,TGTGCCAGCAGTTCTCAGAGGGACAGTCGGGCCAAAAACATTCAGTACTTC,CASSSQRDSRAKNIQYF
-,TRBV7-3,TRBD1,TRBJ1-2,TGTGCCAGCAGCTTAAGCTTGGGACAGGGGGTGGGGATCTATGGCTACACCTTC,CASSLSLGQGVGIYGYTF
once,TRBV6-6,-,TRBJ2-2,TGTGCCAGCAGTTACTGGCAGGCTACCGGGGAGCTGTTTTTT,CASSYWQATGELFF
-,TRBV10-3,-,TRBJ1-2,TGTGCCATACACAGAGATGATAACTATGGCTACACCTTC,CAIHRDDNYGYTF
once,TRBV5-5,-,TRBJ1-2,TGTGCCAGCAGCTTGAGTAGTGGGACATACCATAACTATGGCTACACCTTC,CASSLSSGTYHNYGYTF
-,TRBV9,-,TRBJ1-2,TGTGCCAGCAGCGTAGCCTCAGGGGTAACGAACTATGGCTACACCTTC,CASSVASGVTNYGYTF
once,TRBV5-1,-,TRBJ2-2,TGCGCCAGCAGCTTGCGCAGGGCGAACACCGGGGAGCTGTTTTTT,CASSLRRANTGELFF
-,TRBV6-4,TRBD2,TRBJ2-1,TGTGCCAGCAGTGACTCGACTAGCGGGAGCAATGAGCAGTTCTTC,CASSDSTSGSNEQFF
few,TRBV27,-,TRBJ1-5,TGTGCCAGCAGTTTGAGGCTGGGCTTTAGGGGACAACATAGCAATCAGCCCCAGCATTTT,CASSLRLGFRGQHSNQPQHF
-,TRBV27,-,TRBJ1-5,TGTGCCAGCGGAAGACAGGTCAATCAGCCCCAGCATTTT,CASGRQVNQPQHF
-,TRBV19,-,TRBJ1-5,TGTGCCAGGGCACAGGGAGATGGGCCCCAGCATTTT,CARAQGDGPQHF
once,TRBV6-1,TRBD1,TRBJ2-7,TGTGCCAGCAGTGTAAAGCCGGGACAGGTGGGGTCCGAGCAGTACTTC,CASSVKPGQVGSEQYF
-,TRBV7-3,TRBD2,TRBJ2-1,TGTGCCAGCAGCTGGGCTAGCGGGAAATACAATGAGCAGTTCTTC,CASSWASGKYNEQFF
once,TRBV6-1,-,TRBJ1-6,TGTGCCAGCAGTGATGAGACATTGGATTCACCCCTCCACTTT,CASSDETLDSPLHF
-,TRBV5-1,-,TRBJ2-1,TGCGCCAGCAGAGGGGACAACTTGGGGAATGAGCAGTTCTTC,CASRGDNLGNEQFF
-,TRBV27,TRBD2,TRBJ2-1,TGTGCCAGCAAGGATAGCGGGGGGGATTACAATGAGCAGTTCTTC,CASKDSGGDYNEQFF
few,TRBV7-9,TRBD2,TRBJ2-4,TGTGCCAGCAGCCCCCGACTAGCGCTAGCCAAAAACATTCAGTACTTC,CASSPRLALAKNIQYF
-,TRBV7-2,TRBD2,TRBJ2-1,TGTGCCAGCAGTTTCGCCGGGAGGACGCAGTTCTTC,CASSFAGRTQFF
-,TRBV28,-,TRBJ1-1,TGTGCCAGCAGCAATCCAGGTCAGACTGAAGCTTTCTTT,CASSNPGQTEAFF
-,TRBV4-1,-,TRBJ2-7,TGCGCCAGCAGCCAAGATGGGCCAGGGGAGGGGATCTCCTACGAGCAGTACTTC,CASSQDGPGEGISYEQYF
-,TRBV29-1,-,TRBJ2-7,TGCAGCGTTGAGGGTTTGGGGGCTGGGGAGCAGTACTTC,CSVEGLGAGEQYF
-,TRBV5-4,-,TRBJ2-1,TGTGCCAGCAGCTTTTCGCGATCCAACTTCCCCTACAATGAGCAGTTCTTC,CASSFSRSNFPYNEQFF
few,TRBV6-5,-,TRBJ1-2,TGTGCCAGCAGTTACTCCCTAGGACTCTATGGCTACACCTTC,CASSYSLGLYGYTF
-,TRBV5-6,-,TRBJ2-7,TGTGCCAGCACCAAGACAGCGCAGAGCGAGCAGTACTTC,CASTKTAQSEQYF
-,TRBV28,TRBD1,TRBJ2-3,TGTGCCAGCAGTTTGACAGGGAGAGATACAGATACGCAGTATTTT,CASSLTGRDTDTQYF
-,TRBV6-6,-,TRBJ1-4,TGTGCCAGCAGCGGGAGGGAAAAACTGTTTTTT,CASSGREKLFF
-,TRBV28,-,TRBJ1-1,TGTGCCAGCAGTCCCCGGGATTACACTGAAGCTTTCTTT,CASSPRDYTEAFF
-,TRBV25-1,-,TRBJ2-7,TGTGCCAGCGGACAATTTCGCGAGCAGTACTTC,CASGQFREQYF
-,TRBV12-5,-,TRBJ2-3,TGTGCTAGTGTCCCAACTAGCACAGATACGCAGTATTTT,CASVPTSTDTQYF
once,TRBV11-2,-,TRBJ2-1,TGTGCCAGCAGCTTTGAAAACCGACTAGGGTATGAGCAGTTCTTC,CASSFENRLGYEQFF
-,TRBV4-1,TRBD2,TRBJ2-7,TGCGCCAGCAGCCAGAAAGCGGGAGAACCACAACCCTACGAGCAGTACTTC,CASSQKAGEPQPYEQYF
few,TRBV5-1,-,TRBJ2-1,TGCGCCAGCAGCATCCCGGAACGGACGGACAGCTCCTACAATGAGCAGTTCTTC,CASSIPERTDSSYNEQFF
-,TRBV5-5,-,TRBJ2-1,TGTGCCAGCAGCCTGACAAGCAATGAGCAGTTCTTC,CASSLTSNEQFF
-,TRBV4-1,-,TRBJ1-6,TGCGCCAGCAGCCAAGGCGTTGCAAGACAGTATAATTCACCCCTCCACTTT,CASSQGVARQYNSPLHF
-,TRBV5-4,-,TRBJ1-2,TGTGCCAGCAGCTTGGTTTCGGAGTATGGCTGCACCTTC,CASSLVSEYGCTF
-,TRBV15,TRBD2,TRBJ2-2,TGTGCCACCAGCATCCAGCGGGAGGGCCTGGAGAACACCGGGGAGCTGTTTTTT,CATSIQREGLENTGELFF
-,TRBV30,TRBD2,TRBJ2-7,TGTGCCTGGAGTGGAGGGACTAGCGGGGGGGCCTACGAGCAGTACTTC,CAWSGGTSGGAYEQYF
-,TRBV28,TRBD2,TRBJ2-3,TGTGCCAGCAGTTTGGGACTAGACACAGATACGCAGTATTTT,CASSLGLDTDTQYF